The 21 T cell receptor beta chains listed next were all sequenced from one sample in a study of T cell changes during pregnancy in multiple sclerosis. Clones were sequenced by immunoSEQ multiplex PCR, and TCRdb holds only the in-frame ones, with some missing. The sample records about 48,000 clones, 88% being singletons. The sample consisted of CD4+ T cells from peripheral blood mononuclear cells, taken in the second trimester of pregnancy. Every receptor here comes from a female donor with multiple sclerosis, enrolled in a pregnancy study.

The rearrangement uses TRBV9 and TRBJ1-3; D unresolved. CDR3 length equals 14 residues. The V gene lost 3 bases and the J gene lost 0 bases, with 7 bases spanning the gap. Germline assignment: CDR1 SGDLS and CDR2 YYNGEE. The CDR3 nucleotides read TGTGCCAGCAGCGGATACAGCTCTGGAAACACCATATATTTT. Residues: CASSGYSSGNTIYF.

V is TRBV9 and J is TRBJ2-7; D is possibly TRBD1 (5 bases). CDR3 length: 15 amino acids. Per the germline V gene, CDR1 is SGDLS and CDR2 is YYNGEE. Between the trimmed V and J ends, which lost 0 bases and 2 bases, there was a span of 12 bases. In nucleotides, the CDR3 is TGTGCCAGCAGCGTAGACTTCGGCAGGGCCTACGAGCAGTACTTC. Translating gives CASSVDFGRAYEQYF.

The rearrangement links TRBV5-1 to TRBJ2-5, with a possible D match to TRBD2 (5 bases). Per germline, CDR1 SGHRS and CDR2 YFSETQ. V lost 3 bases and J lost 5, with 29 bases in between. The CDR3 consists of 19 residues. CDR3 in DNA: TGCGCCAGCAGCTCCCTGGTTGGACTCCCCGAAGCCGGCGAGGAGACCCAGTACTTC. Encoded protein: CASSSLVGLPEAGEETQYF.

By share, this clone counts as medium-sized. The chain joins TRBV30 to TRBJ2-7; maybe TRBD2 (5 bases). The CDR3 covers 15 residues. V lost 3 bases and J 7 bases, leaving 22 bases between the germline ends. Germline-derived CDR1 and CDR2 are GTSNPN and SVGIG (reference sequence). The CDR3 bases are TGTGCCTGGAGGGTTTCGGGCCTTCTACCGGGGGAGCAGTACTTC. This codes for CAWRVSGLLPGEQYF.

The chain is built from TRBV15 and TRBJ2-1, with 12 bases matching TRBD2. Germline assignment: CDR1 LNHNV and CDR2 YYDKDF (reference sequence). CDR3 size: 15 residues. V trimming: 3 bases; J trimming: 10 bases; junction bases outside the gene matches: 7. CDR3 DNA: TGTGCCACCAGCAGCGGGACTAGCGGGCGTCCAGAGCAGTTCTTC. This gives the protein CATSSGTSGRPEQFF.

The chain couples TRBV29-1 to TRBJ2-1, with 11 positions matching TRBD2. This CDR3 is built from 15 residues. V was clipped by 3 bases and J by 9 bases; unmatched bases: 10. The germline gives CDR1 SQVTM, CDR2 ANQGSEA. CDR3 sequence (DNA): TGCAGCGTTGACTTAACTAGCGGGAGTTATGGTGAGCAGTTCTTC. Its translation is CSVDLTSGSYGEQFF.

The genes are TRBV9 and TRBJ2-1, with 10 bases aligning to TRBD2. Germline CDR1 and CDR2: SGDLS and YYNGEE. With V trimmed by 4 bases and J by 10 bases, 2 bases remained unmatched. The CDR3 is made up of 12 amino acids. The CDR3 reads CASSPLAGEQFF. For the CDR3, the DNA is TGTGCCAGCAGCCCACTAGCGGGGGAGCAGTTCTTC.

This chain connects TRBV18 to TRBJ1-5, with a possible D match to TRBD1 (6 bases). V was trimmed by 2 bases and J by 11 bases, leaving 19 bases between them. Germline loops: CDR1 KGHSH, CDR2 LQKENI. The CDR3 spans 15 residues. As DNA, the CDR3 is TGTGCCAGCTCACCAGGGATTGGACAGCAGTCGGCCCAGCATTTT. Its protein product is CASSPGIGQQSAQHF.

The rearrangement links TRBV19 to TRBJ2-3, with 7 bases identical to TRBD2. The V gene end was trimmed by 5 bases and the J gene end by 0 bases; junction bases not matched to a gene: 5. This CDR3 has 15 residues. Germline V gene sequence: CDR1 LNHDA, CDR2 SQIVND (reference sequence). Here the CDR3 DNA reads TGTGCCAGTAGTCAGCGGGAAGCTAGCACAGATACGCAGTATTTT. As protein: CASSQREASTDTQYF.

The rearrangement joins TRBV29-1 to TRBJ2-5; TRBD2 matches 8 bases. The CDR3 runs 14 residues. With V trimmed by 7 bases and J by 4 bases, 11 bases remained unmatched. CDR1 is SQVTM, CDR2 ANQGSEA, per germline. CDR3 bases: TGCAGCGCCCGACCGCGGGGGGTGGGAGAGACCCAGTACTTC. It yields the protein CSARPRGVGETQYF.

CDR3 in DNA: TGTGCCAGCAGCTTGCAGGGGGCAACTAATGAAAAACTGTTTTTT. Translated: CASSLQGATNEKLFF. This rearrangement joins TRBV7-2 to TRBJ1-4, with TRBD1 identical over 7 bases. CDR1 is SGHTA, CDR2 FQGNSA, per germline. The CDR3 totals 15 residues. The J segment lost 0 bases and the V segment lost 3 bases, leaving 1 base of the junction unmatched.

CDR3 in amino acids: CASSPNTDRASSGTQYF. CDR3 bases: TGTGCCAGCAGCCCCAATACGGACAGGGCTAGCAGTGGTACGCAGTATTTT. The chain has TRBV9 and TRBJ2-3; 8 bases match TRBD1. V dropped 4 bases and J dropped 8; count of bases not matched to a gene: 18. Looked up from germline, CDR1 is SGDLS and CDR2 is YYNGEE. This CDR3 has 17 residues.

The rearrangement joins TRBV12-5 to TRBJ2-2; TRBD2 aligns across 7 bases. The CDR3 is made up of 14 amino acids. Losses at the gene ends were 2 bases for V and 5 bases for J; bases not matched to a gene: 2. From germline, CDR1 is LGHNT and CDR2 FRNRAP. CDR3 nucleotide sequence: TGTGCTAGTGGTTTGACGGGAGGTACCGGGGAGCTGTTTTTT. Encoded protein: CASGLTGGTGELFF.

The chain is built from TRBV7-2 and TRBJ1-5; 7 bases are shared with TRBD1. The CDR3 is made up of 13 amino acids. V shed 5 bases, J shed 7 bases, and the junction held 5 bases outside the gene matches. Per the germline V gene, CDR1 is SGHTA and CDR2 is FQGNSA. The CDR3 nucleotides are TGTGCCAGCAGCGTCAGGGGGGACCAGCCCCAGCATTTT. Translating gives CASSVRGDQPQHF.

The chain employs TRBV18 and TRBJ1-5, with a possible D match to TRBD1 (5 bases). V lost 6 bases and J 0 bases, leaving 9 bases between the germline ends. The CDR3 sequence is 14 residues long. Germline assignment: CDR1 KGHSH and CDR2 LQKENI. Here the CDR3 reads CASSPTDSNQPQHF. In DNA form, the CDR3 reads TGTGCCAGCTCCCCGACAGATAGCAATCAGCCCCAGCATTTT.

The genes are TRBV5-1 and TRBJ1-3, with D perhaps TRBD1 (6 bases). The CDR3 runs 15 residues. Trimming cost V 4 bases and J 4 bases, with 15 bases left between them. Germline V gives CDR1 SGHRS, CDR2 YFSETQ. CDR3 DNA sequence: TGCGCCAGCAGCCTACAGGGATCGGGCGGAAACACCATATATTTT. Translated: CASSLQGSGGNTIYF.

The V gene is TRBV2, the J gene TRBJ2-2; TRBD2 matches 15 bases. The length of the CDR3 is 15 residues. V shed 8 bases and J 9 bases; nucleotides not matched to a gene: 7. Germline CDR1 SNHLY, CDR2 FYNNEI. The CDR3 coding sequence is TGTGCCAGCTCAGGACTAGCGGGAGGGCCGCGGGAGCTGTTTTTT. It specifies CASSGLAGGPRELFF.

The chain employs TRBV4-2 and TRBJ1-1, with unresolved D. The CDR3 contains 14 residues. Between the trimmed V and J ends, which lost 0 bases and 5 bases, there was a span of 10 bases. The germline gives CDR1 LGHNA, CDR2 YNFKEQ. The CDR3 DNA is TGTGCCAGCAGCCAAGATACGGGAACGACTGAAGCTTTCTTT. The encoded protein is CASSQDTGTTEAFF.

The chain carries TRBV6-5 and TRBJ2-7, with D maybe TRBD1 (6 bases). Germline CDR1 reads MNHEY; CDR2 reads SVGAGI. V gave up 5 bases and J gave up 5 bases, with 19 bases separating them. The CDR3 loop spans 15 amino acids. The CDR3 coding sequence is TGTGCCAGCAGTGGATCCAGGGGCGCGAGCAACGAGCAGTACTTC. Encoded protein: CASSGSRGASNEQYF.

This rearrangement joins TRBV18 to TRBJ2-2; D may be TRBD1 (6 bases). This CDR3 has 16 residues. Trimming removed 2 bases at V and 0 bases at J, with 10 bases between. Per the germline V gene, CDR1 is KGHSH and CDR2 is LQKENI. CDR3 region: CASSPKTGANTGELFF. CDR3 nucleotide sequence: TGTGCCAGCTCACCAAAGACAGGCGCGAACACCGGGGAGCTGTTTTTT.

The gene calls are TRBV6-4 and TRBJ2-3; 10 bases are a match to TRBD2. The J segment lost 5 bases and the V segment lost 4 bases, leaving 6 bases of the junction unmatched. The CDR3 is made up of 15 amino acids. CDR1 and CDR2 from the germline V gene are MRHNA and SNTAGT. The CDR3 coding sequence is TGTGCCAGCAGTGTGACCGGGACTAGCGTAGATACGCAGTATTTT. It specifies CASSVTGTSVDTQYF.